This T cell receptor (beta chain) was sequenced for a study of T cells in Graves' hyperthyroidism and ophthalmopathy. Study-wide results and caveats: The majority of expanded thyroid clonotypes above 0.001 also appeared in blood. Separation of ophthalmopathy from stable hyperthyroidism was achieved by a 13 V-J model.

Authors of the study amplified TCR beta CDR3 regions from RNA transcripts. The HTBI primer set was used in a first-round RT-PCR of the TCR CDR3. TCRdb reanalysed the multiplex PCR reads using MiXCR and keeps one entry per CDR3 protein. Among 550,000 to 600,000 distinct CDR3 sequences listed, 46% were seen once. CDR3 length: 15 residues. Trimming pared 4 bases from V and 0 bases from J, leaving 13 bases between. CDR1 MGHRA and CDR2 YSYEKL come from the germline V gene. The study excluded patients with uncontrolled infection, other autoimmune disease, pregnancy or lactation. Each diagnosis was grounded in clinical symptoms, serum thyroxine and TRAb, thyroid ultrasound, and orbital computed tomography. This clonotype showed up many times. The antigen remains undetermined.

The sequenced sample consisted of peripheral blood or thyroid tissue (not recorded which). The receptor was derived from an adult woman with Graves' disease, either hyperthyroidism or ophthalmopathy (not recorded which). This chain uses TRBV4-1 with TRBJ2-7, with D possibly TRBD1 on 6 matching bases. CDR3 sequence: CASSLDRSGSYEQYF. CDR3 nucleotides: TGCGCCAGCAGCCTGGACAGATCCGGCTCCTACGAGCAGTACTTC.